The entry below gives a single TCR beta chain sequence along with its context. Its antigen remains unidentified. The source of the sample is a study of OX40 agonist ivuxolimab in advanced cancers. Findings and caveats of the study: Also showing low normalized T-cell clonal expansion were some of the nonresponders. Mean expanded clone counts were higher in CD8+ than CD4+ T cells.

TCRdb's copy holds only in-frame clones and misses some; the assay was immunoSEQ multiplex PCR. The sample holds around 76,000 clones, around 87% seen once. The CDR3 is 14 residues long. Trimming removed 6 bases from V and 3 bases from J; junction bases left unmatched: 11. Germline V gene sequence: CDR1 SQVTM, CDR2 ANQGSEA. The sequencing used CD4+ or CD8+ T cells sorted from blood, collected in a trial of the OX40 agonist ivuxolimab. The chain recombines TRBV29-1 with TRBJ2-7, with 7 nucleotides matching TRBD1. This TCR came from an adult with an advanced solid tumor such as melanoma, head and neck, liver or kidney cancer. CDR3 residues: CSVSRQGGIYEQYF. CDR3 coding DNA: TGCAGCGTCTCCCGACAGGGCGGCATCTACGAGCAGTACTTC.